These 24 T cell receptor beta chains were sequenced from one sample in a study of blood T cell repertoires in COVID-19 (dated by TCRdb to 2018 to 2020). The library was prepared using the immunoSEQ multiplex PCR assay. The immuneACCESS repertoire file appears here via TCRdb, limited to in-frame rearrangements. These files lack a portion of the clones; in checked studies, under half of the deficit traces to unresolved V genes, and the cause of the others is not known. The table for this sample lists 270,000 or so clones; around 86% of them were counted only once. Together, the top ten hold approximately 2.4% of the sample. What was sequenced was PBMCs or T cells enriched from blood (not recorded which). The source of these receptors is a woman under 30 who had recovered from COVID-19.

The V gene is TRBV30, the J gene TRBJ1-5; 7 bases align to TRBD1. V gave up 5 bases and J gave up 2 bases; unmatched junction bases: 6. Germline V gene lookup returns CDR1 GTSNPN and CDR2 SVGIG (reference sequence). The CDR3 is 14 amino acids. CDR3 loop: CAWVSGTGNQPQHF. The CDR3 DNA reads as TGTGCCTGGGTCTCCGGGACAGGCAATCAGCCCCAGCATTTT.

The V call is TRBV2, the J call TRBJ2-3; perhaps TRBD2 as D (7 bases). The CDR3 spans 14 residues. V lost 3 bases and J 2 bases, leaving 9 bases between the germline ends. Germline assignment: CDR1 SNHLY and CDR2 FYNNEI. Here the CDR3 DNA reads TGTGCCAGCAGTGATCGGGGGGCCACAGATACGCAGTATTTT. Protein: CASSDRGATDTQYF.

The CDR3 spells CASSQDRELRVQYF. The CDR3 DNA follows: TGTGCCAGCAGCCAAGATCGGGAGCTAAGGGTTCAGTACTTC. This sequence joins TRBV3-1 (or the pseudogene TRBV3-2) and TRBJ2-4; weak D call: TRBD2 (6 bases). V gave up 0 bases and J gave up 11 bases, with 14 bases separating them. Germline assignment: CDR1 LGHDT and CDR2 YNNKEL (reference sequence). The CDR3 covers 14 residues.

This clone was found many times. The V call is TRBV5-1, the J call TRBJ1-3; D gene unclear. The CDR3 loop spans 15 amino acids. V was trimmed by 0 bases and J by 0 bases, leaving 7 bases between them. Germline V lookup: CDR1 SGHRS, CDR2 YFSETQ. The CDR3 reads CASSLASISGNTIYF. The CDR3 DNA sequence: TGCGCCAGCAGCTTGGCCAGTATCTCTGGAAACACCATATATTTT.

This clone was recorded only once. V and J are TRBV27 and TRBJ1-5; TRBD1 agrees at 8 bases. CDR1 MNHEY and CDR2 SMNVEV come from the germline V gene (reference sequence). V gave up 5 bases and J gave up 4 bases; unmatched junction bases: 4. This CDR3 has 14 amino acids. CDR3 DNA sequence: TGTGCCAGCAGTCAGACAGGGGTTAATCAGCCCCAGCATTTT. Translating it yields CASSQTGVNQPQHF.

This chain joins TRBV28 and TRBJ1-1; 8 bases agree with TRBD1. The ends lost 6 bases at V and 2 bases at J; junction bases unmatched: 5. Germline V CDR1 and CDR2: MDHEN, SYDVKM. This CDR3 has 14 amino acids. The CDR3 nucleotides read TGTGCCAGCAGGAAGACAGGGGCCAACACTGAAGCTTTCTTT. Amino acids: CASRKTGANTEAFF.

The chain uses TRBV30 and TRBJ1-1, with D uncertain. The germline V gene encodes CDR1 GTSNPN and CDR2 SVGIG (reference sequence). The V and J ends lost 0 bases and 0 bases respectively, with 8 bases between them. The CDR3 length is 14 residues. The CDR3: CAWSVTDMNTEAFF. The CDR3 region has the DNA TGTGCCTGGAGTGTAACAGATATGAACACTGAAGCTTTCTTT.

J is TRBJ1-2 and V is TRBV27; the match to TRBD1 covers 7 bases. Trimming at V came to 0 bases and at J to 4 bases, leaving 14 bases not matched to a gene. The CDR3 sequence is 18 residues long. CDR1 is MNHEY, CDR2 SMNVEV, per germline (reference sequence). The CDR3 DNA sequence: TGTGCCAGCAGTTTATCTAGCGGGACAGCACGGTCGGGCTATGGCTACACCTTC. Its protein product is CASSLSSGTARSGYGYTF.

This clone has just one count. V is TRBV6-4 and J is TRBJ2-1, with TRBD2 as a possible D gene (6 bases). CDR3 length: 14 residues. V was trimmed by 6 bases and J by 8 bases, leaving 17 bases between them. The germline V gene has CDR1 MRHNA and CDR2 SNTAGT. CDR3 in amino acids: CASSSGEETDEQFF. The DNA for the CDR3 is TGTGCCAGCAGCTCGGGAGAAGAAACCGATGAGCAGTTCTTC.

The chain recombines TRBV29-1 with TRBJ1-2; the D is unclear. Germline V gene data show CDR1 as SQVTM and CDR2 as ANQGSEA. The CDR3 loop spans 13 amino acids. V lost 6 bases and J 9 bases, leaving 20 bases between the germline ends. In DNA, the CDR3 is TGCAGCGTGACCTCGGTAGGGTCCGGGAGCTACACCTTC. Its protein product is CSVTSVGSGSYTF.

This clone was detected once. The chain has TRBV4-1 and TRBJ2-6; 7 bases fit TRBD1. Germline assignment: CDR1 MGHRA and CDR2 YSYEKL. The CDR3 is 18 residues long. V dropped 4 bases and J dropped 0; count of bases not matched to a gene: 9. DNA for the CDR3: TGCGCCAGCAGCCCGACAGGGCCAGGGAACTCTGGGGCCAACGTCCTGACTTTC. This translates into CASSPTGPGNSGANVLTF.

The CDR3 nucleotides are TGTGCCAGCAGTGATACGAGCGGCTATGAGCAGTTCTTC. This gives the protein CASSDTSGYEQFF. The chain employs TRBV6-1 and TRBJ2-1; weak D call: TRBD2 (5 bases). The CDR3 runs to 13 residues. Trimming removed 3 bases from V and 8 bases from J, with 11 bases in between. Germline values: CDR1 MNHNS, CDR2 SASEGT.

The J gene is TRBJ1-1, the V gene TRBV28; D is uncertain. This CDR3 region has 11 residues. Trimming took 4 bases from V and 11 from J, leaving 11 bases between them. The germline gives CDR1 MDHEN, CDR2 SYDVKM. The CDR3 here is CASSSGIGAFF. The DNA of the CDR3 is TGTGCCAGCAGTTCGGGGATTGGGGCTTTCTTT.

This chain links TRBV9 with TRBJ2-3; TRBD1 matches at 7 bases. Germline CDR1 and CDR2: SGDLS and YYNGEE. The CDR3 extends over 14 amino acids. With V trimmed by 4 bases and J by 7 bases, 9 bases remained unmatched. In DNA form, the CDR3 reads TGTGCCAGCAGCCCACGACAGGGTGAGAATACGCAGTATTTT. Protein: CASSPRQGENTQYF. The whole variable domain, filled in from reference TRBV9 and TRBJ2-3, reads DSGVTQTPKHLITATGQRVTLRCSPRSGDLSVYWYQQSLDQGLQFLIQYYNGEERAKGNILERFSAQQFPDLHSELNLSSLELGDSALYFCASSPRQGENTQYFGPGTRLTVL.

This sequence joins TRBV20-1 and TRBJ1-1; tentative D call: TRBD1 (5 bases). The CDR3 contains 15 residues. The V end lost 3 bases, the J end lost 5 bases, and 19 bases lay between the germline ends. Germline loops: CDR1 DFQATT, CDR2 SNEGSKA (reference sequence). CDR3 sequence: CSASQAGAGGTEAFF. Here the CDR3 DNA reads TGCAGTGCTAGTCAAGCGGGCGCCGGGGGAACTGAAGCTTTCTTT.

The chain combines TRBV5-1 with TRBJ1-1, with a possible D match to TRBD1 (5 bases). CDR3 length equals 15 residues. Germline V CDR1 and CDR2: SGHRS, YFSETQ. Trimming left V 4 bases short and J 6 bases short, with 19 bases between. CDR3 protein: CASSQEQRRGAEAFF. DNA for the CDR3: TGCGCCAGCAGCCAAGAGCAACGGCGGGGGGCTGAAGCTTTCTTT.

This chain connects TRBV27 to TRBJ2-1; tentatively, D is TRBD2 (6 bases). V lost 4 bases to trimming and J lost 0 bases, with 13 bases between them. The CDR3 extends over 16 amino acids. CDR1 is MNHEY, CDR2 SMNVEV, per germline (reference sequence). The CDR3 DNA follows: TGTGCCAGCAGTTATGCCGGGACTCCCTCCTACAATGAGCAGTTCTTC. It translates to CASSYAGTPSYNEQFF.

This chain joins TRBV5-1 and TRBJ2-3; 15 bases map to TRBD2. Germline assignment: CDR1 SGHRS and CDR2 YFSETQ. The CDR3 covers 18 residues. The V gene end was trimmed by 0 bases and the J gene end by 3 bases; junction bases not matched to a gene: 5. The CDR3 sequence is CASSLEGLAGGSTDTQYF. The CDR3 DNA reads TGCGCCAGCAGCTTGGAAGGACTAGCGGGAGGGAGTACAGATACGCAGTATTTT. Together with reference TRBV5-1 and TRBJ2-3, the CDR3 gives the full variable domain: KAGVTQTPRYLIKTRGQQVTLSCSPISGHRSVSWYQQTPGQGLQFLFEYFSETQRNKGNFPGRFSGRQFSNSRSEMNVSTLELGDSALYLCASSLEGLAGGSTDTQYFGPGTRLTVL.

V is TRBV27 and J is TRBJ1-4; TRBD1 agrees at 7 bases. The CDR3 has 15 amino acids. The trim removed 4 bases at V and 8 bases at J, leaving 10 bases unmatched. Germline V gene data show CDR1 as MNHEY and CDR2 as SMNVEV (reference sequence). Here the CDR3 DNA reads TGTGCCAGCAGTTGGGGGCGACAGGGTCGGGAAAAACTGTTTTTT. It is translated as CASSWGRQGREKLFF.

The chain joins TRBV10-3 to TRBJ2-7, with a weak D call TRBD2 (5 bases). The germline CDR1 and CDR2 sequences are ENHRY and SYGVKD. The CDR3 contains 13 residues. Trimming removed 8 bases from V and 2 bases from J, with 13 bases in between. The CDR3, as DNA: TGTGCCATCCGCCGGGGTGGGGCCTACGAGCAGTACTTC. Amino acids: CAIRRGGAYEQYF.

This clone has only one observation. This chain uses TRBV7-8 with TRBJ1-2; TRBD1 matches 9 bases. The CDR3 extends over 15 amino acids. V lost 5 bases to trimming and J lost 8 bases; unmatched junction nucleotides: 12. CDR1 is SGHVS and CDR2 is FQNEAQ in the germline V gene. CDR3 nucleotide sequence: TGTGCCAGCAGCCCTGTAGCCGGGACAGGGTTGGGCTACACCTTC. The encoded protein is CASSPVAGTGLGYTF.

J is TRBJ2-6 and V is TRBV9, with 7 bases aligning to TRBD2. The ends lost 0 bases at V and 0 bases at J; junction bases unmatched: 9. CDR3 length: 19 amino acids. Per the germline V gene, CDR1 is SGDLS and CDR2 is YYNGEE. The DNA of the CDR3 is TGTGCCAGCAGCGTAGAACTAGGGAGGGGACCCTCTGGGGCCAACGTCCTGACTTTC. Protein: CASSVELGRGPSGANVLTF.

The chain has TRBV6-5 and TRBJ1-1, with 9 bases matching TRBD1. The V and J ends lost 3 bases and 11 bases, in that order; junction bases with no gene match: 13. The germline V gene encodes CDR1 MNHEY and CDR2 SVGAGI. This CDR3 is built from 15 residues. CDR3: CASSYAGTGYFDAFF. As DNA, the CDR3 is TGTGCCAGCAGTTATGCTGGGACAGGGTACTTTGACGCTTTCTTT.

This CDR3 is CASNPGLAYNEQFF. In DNA form, the CDR3 reads TGTGCCAGTAACCCGGGACTAGCCTACAATGAGCAGTTCTTC. The chain is built from TRBV19 and TRBJ2-1; 8 bases map to TRBD2. The CDR3 contains 14 residues. V dropped 7 bases and J dropped 2; count of bases not matched to a gene: 4. In germline, CDR1 is LNHDA, CDR2 SQIVND (reference sequence). The variable domain in full, completed from reference TRBV19 and TRBJ2-1, reads DGGITQSPKYLFRKEGQNVTLSCEQNLNHDAMYWYRQDPGQGLRLIYYSQIVNDFQKGDIAEGYSVSREKKESFPLTVTSAQKNPTAFYLCASNPGLAYNEQFFGPGTRLTVL.